This T cell receptor beta chain was profiled in a study of cytomegalovirus exposure and HLA in healthy donors. With 60 Vbeta and 13 Jbeta primers, the PCR was carried out. Method: immunoSEQ multiplex PCR; TCRdb's copy keeps in-frame clones and lacks some. The sample holds 170,000 or so clones, around 80% seen once. General observations from the study: Earlier analysis yielded a pattern in which most TCR beta V segments were productive about 90% or about 30% of the time.

Concerning this clone itself: Its target is unknown.

Deletions cut 1 base from V and 10 bases from J, with 14 bases between. Germline loops: CDR1 WNHNN, CDR2 SYGVQD (reference sequence). There are 14 residues in the CDR3. Sequenced input: PBMCs. The TCR originated in a man between 18 and 29 years old in good health and CMV-seronegative. The chain is built from TRBV10-1 and TRBJ2-1; possibly TRBD1 for D (5 bases). The CDR3 spells CASSEFPQGAEQFF. DNA of the CDR3: TGCGCCAGCAGTGAGTTCCCCCAGGGTGCCGAGCAGTTCTTC.